Sequencing of this T cell receptor beta chain was carried out in a study of blood T cell repertoires in COVID-19. Sequencing used immunoSEQ multiplex PCR; TCRdb keeps in-frame clones, though not all of them. The sample contains around 150,000 clones, roughly 80% of which appear only once. Germline V gene data show CDR1 as MNHEY and CDR2 as SVGAGI. V was cut by 5 bases and J by 2 bases, with 15 bases left in between. The CDR3 consists of 15 residues. The V gene is TRBV6-5, the J gene TRBJ2-5; D might be TRBD1 (5 bases). The TCR sequence derives from a woman between 40 and 50 years old who had recovered from COVID-19. Sequences were obtained from PBMCs or T cells enriched from blood (not recorded which). This chain's CDR3 is CASSRGSRGQETQYF. As DNA, the CDR3 is TGTGCCAGCAGTAGGGGAAGTAGAGGTCAAGAGACCCAGTACTTC.